The next 18 T cell receptor beta chains were all read from a single sample in a study of control samples from healthy donors and cancer patients. Sequenced by immunoSEQ multiplex PCR; TCRdb stores in-frame clones only, minus some. The sample holds roughly 150,000 clones, more than 85% seen once. Material for sequencing was blood. Receptor source: a man in his fifties or sixties in good health.

The rearrangement links TRBV27 to TRBJ1-2, with D tentatively TRBD1 (5 bases). The CDR3 spans 15 residues. Looked up from germline, CDR1 is MNHEY and CDR2 is SMNVEV (reference sequence). V was shortened by 10 bases and J by 0 bases, with 18 bases between the two germline ends. CDR3 nucleotide sequence: TGTGCCACTAAGCGGCCGGGGGGGTCTAACTATGGCTACACCTTC. This sequence encodes CATKRPGGSNYGYTF.

This clone was recorded only once. This chain uses TRBV25-1 with TRBJ2-7; D call uncertain. The germline V gene encodes CDR1 MGHDK and CDR2 SYGVNS. The CDR3 runs to 16 residues. V dropped 3 bases and J dropped 1 base, with 16 bases sitting between them. CDR3 residues: CASSDPSFDGSYEQYF. CDR3 coding DNA: TGTGCCAGCAGTGACCCCTCCTTTGACGGATCCTACGAGCAGTACTTC.

The chain combines TRBV6-5 with TRBJ2-7, with 9 bases fitting TRBD2. CDR3 length: 16 residues. CDR1 is MNHEY and CDR2 is SVGAGI in the germline V gene. After removal of 0 bases from V and 0 bases from J, the junction contained 3 bases not matched to a gene. CDR3 loop: CASSYSGSGSSYEQYF. DNA of the CDR3: TGTGCCAGCAGTTACTCAGGTAGCGGGAGCTCCTACGAGCAGTACTTC.

The J gene is TRBJ1-1, the V gene TRBV7-9; perhaps TRBD1 as D (6 bases). The germline V gene encodes CDR1 SEHNR and CDR2 FQNEAQ (reference sequence). Trimming removed 0 bases from V and 6 bases from J, with 14 bases in between. The CDR3 runs 15 residues. The CDR3 DNA is TGTGCCAGCAGCTTAGCGGGGGGCCCAAATCCTGAAGCTTTCTTT. Encoded protein: CASSLAGGPNPEAFF.

The chain is built from TRBV7-9 and TRBJ2-7; D not resolved. The V and J ends lost 2 bases and 2 bases respectively, with 10 bases between them. The CDR3 covers 14 residues. Germline V CDR1 and CDR2: SEHNR, FQNEAQ (reference sequence). DNA of the CDR3: TGTGCCAGCAGCTTAAGTCTAGTACCCTACGAGCAGTACTTC. Amino acids: CASSLSLVPYEQYF.

This clone was detected only once. The chain couples TRBV11-1 to TRBJ1-6, with D tentatively TRBD1 (6 bases). V was trimmed by 0 bases and J by 7 bases, leaving 16 bases between them. This CDR3 is 17 amino acids long. The germline V gene encodes CDR1 SGHAT and CDR2 FQDESV (reference sequence). CDR3 sequence (DNA): TGTGCCAGCAGCTTAGCTATCCTCCGGGACACCAATTCACCCCTCCACTTT. Its protein product is CASSLAILRDTNSPLHF.

The rearrangement uses TRBV9 and TRBJ1-5, with D possibly TRBD1 on 5 matching bases. The CDR3 contains 14 residues. Germline V lookup: CDR1 SGDLS, CDR2 YYNGEE. The ends were cut back, 5 bases at V and 0 bases at J, with 9 bases in the middle. In DNA, the CDR3 is TGTGCCAGCAGTCAAGGGGCTAGCAATCAGCCCCAGCATTTT. Protein: CASSQGASNQPQHF.

This chain links TRBV7-9 with TRBJ1-1, with D perhaps TRBD1 (5 bases). V lost 0 bases and J 5 bases, leaving 7 bases between the germline ends. Germline CDR1 and CDR2: SEHNR and FQNEAQ (reference sequence). The CDR3 extends over 13 amino acids. DNA for the CDR3: TGTGCCAGCAGCTTAGCAGGGGCAACTGAAGCTTTCTTT. Protein: CASSLAGATEAFF. Full variable domain (missing parts from reference TRBV7-9 and TRBJ1-1): DTGVSQNPRHKITKRGQNVTFRCDPISEHNRLYWYRQTLGQGPEFLTYFQNEAQLEKSRLLSDRFSAERPKGSFSTLEIQRTEQGDSAMYLCASSLAGATEAFFGQGTRLTVV.

The chain combines TRBV5-1 with TRBJ2-4; tentatively, D is TRBD2 (6 bases). The V and J ends lost 4 bases and 8 bases respectively, with 19 bases between them. CDR1 is SGHRS and CDR2 is YFSETQ in the germline V gene. The CDR3 is made up of 15 amino acids. The CDR3 region is CASSDFGGPVDIQYF. In DNA form, the CDR3 reads TGCGCCAGCAGCGATTTCGGAGGGCCTGTAGACATTCAGTACTTC.

The V gene is TRBV6-5, the J gene TRBJ2-3, with D possibly being TRBD2 (7 bases). V lost 6 bases to trimming and J lost 2 bases, with 15 bases between them. CDR1 and CDR2 from the germline V gene are MNHEY and SVGAGI. The CDR3 length is 15 residues. CDR3 bases: TGTGCCAGCAGCATAGGGGGGGAATCCACAGATACGCAGTATTTT. Translation: CASSIGGESTDTQYF.

The chain is built from TRBV7-2 and TRBJ2-1; 8 nucleotides align to TRBD2. The CDR3 runs 13 residues. The V gene end was trimmed by 5 bases and the J gene end by 9 bases; junction bases not matched to a gene: 6. CDR1 SGHTA and CDR2 FQGNSA come from the germline V gene. The chain's CDR3 is CASSTSGSFEQFF. CDR3 in DNA: TGTGCCAGCAGCACAAGCGGGAGCTTTGAGCAGTTCTTC. Together with reference TRBV7-2 and TRBJ2-1, the CDR3 gives the full variable domain: GAGVSQSPSNKVTEKGKDVELRCDPISGHTALYWYRQSLGQGLEFLIYFQGNSAPDKSGLPSDRFSAERTGGSVSTLTIQRTQQEDSAVYLCASSTSGSFEQFFGPGTRLTVL.

The chain links TRBV11-2 to TRBJ1-2; tentatively, D is TRBD1 (5 bases). CDR3 size: 14 residues. V gave up 4 bases and J gave up 6 bases, with 15 bases separating them. Germline loops: CDR1 SGHAT, CDR2 FQNNGV. CDR3 DNA: TGTGCCAGCAGCTCCCCAGGGAGGAGGGATGGCTACACCTTC. It yields the protein CASSSPGRRDGYTF.

The gene calls are TRBV7-6 and TRBJ2-1, with 14 bases matching TRBD2. Germline V CDR1 and CDR2: SGHVS, FNYEAQ. V trimming: 0 bases; J trimming: 7 bases; junction bases outside the gene matches: 8. CDR3 length equals 18 residues. The CDR3 is CASSLARTSGRTVNEQFF. For the CDR3, the DNA is TGTGCCAGCAGCTTAGCTAGGACTAGCGGGAGGACGGTTAATGAGCAGTTCTTC.

V and J are TRBV7-9 and TRBJ2-5; the D is unclear. Germline V lookup: CDR1 SEHNR, CDR2 FQNEAQ (reference sequence). The CDR3 extends over 14 amino acids. Trimming pared 1 base from V and 1 base from J, leaving 7 bases between. In nucleotides, the CDR3 is TGTGCCAGCAGCTTAGGGCGGAGCCAAGAGACCCAGTACTTC. Its translation is CASSLGRSQETQYF.

This clone was found once. The gene calls are TRBV7-9 and TRBJ2-3, with 8 bases matching TRBD2. The CDR3 runs to 12 residues. The V segment lost 3 bases and the J segment 9 bases; nucleotides outside the gene matches: 2. Germline V lookup: CDR1 SEHNR, CDR2 FQNEAQ (reference sequence). The CDR3 loop is CASSFPGGTQYF. The CDR3 DNA reads TGTGCCAGCAGCTTCCCGGGAGGGACGCAGTATTTT.

This clone was counted once. The rearrangement joins TRBV6-5 to TRBJ1-5, with a weak D call TRBD1 (5 bases). This CDR3 region has 14 residues. Germline-derived CDR1 and CDR2 are MNHEY and SVGAGI. V was shortened by 6 bases and J by 1 base, with 10 bases between the two germline ends. The CDR3 reads CASRRDSSNQPQHF. The DNA for the CDR3 is TGTGCCAGCAGACGGGACTCGAGCAATCAGCCCCAGCATTTT.

The chain is built from TRBV6-6 and TRBJ1-5, with unresolved D. The V end lost 6 bases, the J end lost 8 bases, and 14 bases lay between the germline ends. The CDR3 totals 13 residues. CDR1 and CDR2 (germline): MNHNY, SVGAGI (reference sequence). For the CDR3, the DNA is TGTGCCAGCAGACCCCCCGGGATGGAGCCCCAGCATTTT. It is translated as CASRPPGMEPQHF.

The genes are TRBV5-1 and TRBJ2-1, with TRBD2 matching 14 bases. Germline values: CDR1 SGHRS, CDR2 YFSETQ. Trimming at V came to 4 bases and at J to 4 bases, leaving 1 base not matched to a gene. The CDR3 loop spans 15 amino acids. CDR3 DNA: TGCGCCAGCAGCGGGACTAGCGGGAGTTACAATGAGCAGTTCTTC. Residues: CASSGTSGSYNEQFF.